This passage covers 29 T cell receptor beta chains from one sample sequenced in a study of blood T cell repertoires in COVID-19 (dated by TCRdb to 2018 to 2020). The method was the immunoSEQ multiplex PCR assay. TCRdb mirrors the immuneACCESS table, restricted to in-frame sequences. Some clones are absent from its copies; in checked studies, under half trace to an unresolved V gene, and the reason for the others is unknown. Counted in this sample were about 180,000 clones; about 88% of them appeared once. The ten largest clones take up 2.9% of the sample. The specimen was peripheral blood. These receptors originate from a woman in her thirties with active or convalescent COVID-19.

This clone has a single count. The rearrangement joins TRBV11-3 to TRBJ2-5, with D maybe TRBD1 (6 bases). With 5 bases removed from V and 1 base from J, the gap between germline ends came to 20 bases. The CDR3 has 17 residues. In germline, CDR1 is SGHNT, CDR2 YENEEA. The CDR3 loop is CASSRDNIQVGQETQYF. The CDR3 nucleotides read TGTGCCAGCAGCCGGGACAACATCCAAGTGGGCCAAGAGACCCAGTACTTC.

The chain has TRBV2 and TRBJ2-7; TRBD1 might be the D (5 bases). The CDR3 consists of 14 residues. Trimming stripped 6 bases from V and 0 bases from J, with 12 bases between. Germline assignment: CDR1 SNHLY and CDR2 FYNNEI. CDR3 in amino acids: CASSLDISSYEQYF. In DNA, the CDR3 is TGTGCCAGCAGCCTGGACATATCCTCCTACGAGCAGTACTTC.

The rearrangement links TRBV30 to TRBJ1-6; D gene unclear. Germline values: CDR1 GTSNPN, CDR2 SVGIG (reference sequence). V gave up 0 bases and J gave up 4 bases, with 10 bases separating them. The CDR3 contains 15 residues. CDR3 nucleotide sequence: TGTGCCTGGAGTGTGGCAGGAATGTATAATTCACCCCTCCACTTT. It encodes CAWSVAGMYNSPLHF.

The CDR3 nucleotides read TGTGCCAGCAGCCCAGGACAGTCCTACGAGCAGTACTTC. It translates to CASSPGQSYEQYF. J is TRBJ2-7 and V is TRBV5-4; possible D gene TRBD1, 6 bases. With 4 bases removed from V and 1 base from J, the gap between germline ends came to 9 bases. CDR3 size: 13 residues. Per germline, CDR1 SGHNT and CDR2 YYREEE (reference sequence).

The J gene is TRBJ1-5, the V gene TRBV4-1; 7 bases match TRBD1. J gave up 4 bases and V 4 bases, and 4 bases lay outside the gene matches. Germline CDR1 MGHRA, CDR2 YSYEKL. This CDR3 has 14 residues. CDR3 bases: TGCGCCAGCAGCCTTGGGACAGTTAATCAGCCCCAGCATTTT. It is translated as CASSLGTVNQPQHF.

The J gene is TRBJ2-1, the V gene TRBV10-3, with 9 bases fitting TRBD1. CDR3 length: 14 residues. After removal of 9 bases from V and 8 bases from J, the junction contained 11 bases not matched to a gene. Per germline, CDR1 ENHRY and CDR2 SYGVKD. DNA of the CDR3: TGTGCCATTGCAACAGGGGGCAGGGTCGATGAGCAGTTCTTC. Translating gives CAIATGGRVDEQFF.

The chain has TRBV5-8 and TRBJ2-2; TRBD2 is a possible D gene (6 bases). CDR1 and CDR2 (germline): SGHTS, YDEGEE. The CDR3 is made up of 17 amino acids. V was pared by 4 bases and J by 3 bases, with 19 bases between. The DNA of the CDR3 is TGTGCCAGCAGCCCTTACCGACTCCGCGGGGACACCGGGGAGCTGTTTTTT. Protein: CASSPYRLRGDTGELFF.

The V and J genes are TRBV6-2 or TRBV6-3 and TRBJ1-1; tentatively, D is TRBD1 (5 bases). The CDR3 totals 14 residues. Germline values: CDR1 MNHEY, CDR2 SVGEGT. V was pared by 4 bases and J by 3 bases, with 12 bases between. The CDR3 DNA is TGTGCCAGCAGTTCCCACGACAGCTACACTGAAGCTTTCTTT. Its protein is CASSSHDSYTEAFF.

The chain couples TRBV6-5 to TRBJ1-2, with 11 bases identical to TRBD1. CDR3 length equals 14 residues. V lost 6 bases, J lost 5 bases, and 5 bases stayed unmatched. Germline V gives CDR1 MNHEY, CDR2 SVGAGI. The CDR3 here is CASSRDRGVYGYTF. The CDR3 DNA reads TGTGCCAGCAGCCGGGACAGGGGGGTTTATGGCTACACCTTC.

The chain combines TRBV15 with TRBJ2-1, with 12 nucleotides matching TRBD2. The V segment lost 0 bases and the J segment 3 bases; nucleotides outside the gene matches: 9. Germline CDR1 LNHNV, CDR2 YYDKDF (reference sequence). The CDR3 contains 19 residues. The CDR3 protein is CATSRDLAGGVRVYNEQFF. The CDR3 DNA is TGTGCCACCAGCAGAGATCTAGCGGGAGGGGTGAGGGTCTACAATGAGCAGTTCTTC. Full variable domain (remainder filled in from reference TRBV15 and TRBJ2-1): DAMVIQNPRYQVTQFGKPVTLSCSQTLNHNVMYWYQQKSSQAPKLLFHYYDKDFNNEADTPDNFQSRRPNTSFCFLDIRSPGLGDTAMYLCATSRDLAGGVRVYNEQFFGPGTRLTVL.

This chain connects TRBV7-2 to TRBJ1-2; D call uncertain. V lost 6 bases to trimming and J lost 4 bases, with 21 bases between them. The CDR3 totals 16 residues. Germline lookup yields CDR1 SGHTA and CDR2 FQGNSA. The CDR3 DNA reads as TGTGCCAGCAGTCCCAGGCGGGATGGAGTTAGCTATGGCTACACCTTC. It yields the protein CASSPRRDGVSYGYTF.

The CDR3 here is CASPLAGRSNEQYF. CDR3 bases: TGCGCCAGCCCTCTAGCGGGAAGGAGTAACGAGCAGTACTTC. V usage is TRBV5-1 and J usage is TRBJ2-7; 9 bases line up with TRBD2. There are 14 residues in the CDR3. Germline CDR1 SGHRS, CDR2 YFSETQ. J gave up 5 bases and V 7 bases, and 10 bases lay outside the gene matches.

The chain employs TRBV12-3 or TRBV12-4 and TRBJ2-2; D remains ambiguous. V lost 6 bases to trimming and J lost 3 bases, with 8 bases between them. The CDR3 spans 13 residues. The CDR3 is CASSARDTGELFF. The DNA for the CDR3 is TGTGCCAGCAGCGCCCGGGACACCGGGGAGCTGTTTTTT.

The chain carries TRBV7-2 and TRBJ2-3, with D tentatively TRBD2 (6 bases). This CDR3 comprises 17 residues. Trimming stripped 2 bases from V and 5 bases from J, with 20 bases between. Germline CDR1 reads SGHTA; CDR2 reads FQGNSA. CDR3 residues: CASSLTSGGRGIDTQYF. The CDR3 bases are TGTGCCAGCAGCTTAACTAGTGGGGGGAGAGGGATAGATACGCAGTATTTT.

This clone appeared a single time. This chain links TRBV2 with TRBJ1-6, with TRBD1 matching 9 bases. Losses at the gene ends were 3 bases for V and 6 bases for J; bases not matched to a gene: 9. This CDR3 is built from 17 residues. Per the germline V gene, CDR1 is SNHLY and CDR2 is FYNNEI. The CDR3 DNA reads TGTGCCAGCAGTGATAAGTGGACAGGGGTTGGTAATTCACCCCTCCACTTT. Its protein product is CASSDKWTGVGNSPLHF.

This clone appeared a few times. The V gene is TRBV10-2, the J gene TRBJ2-2; D possibly corresponds to TRBD1 (5 bases). The CDR3 is 14 residues long. Trimming cost V 7 bases and J 0 bases, with 9 bases left between them. Germline V gene lookup returns CDR1 WSHSY and CDR2 SAAADI. The CDR3 coding sequence is TGCGCCAGCATTCAGGGATCGAACACCGGGGAGCTGTTTTTT. It specifies CASIQGSNTGELFF.

Comments on this clone: At one end the junction does not follow the germline gene, possibly because of a read error. The chain carries TRBV28 and TRBJ2-5, with 7 bases matching TRBD2. In germline, CDR1 is MDHEN, CDR2 SYDVKM. CDR3 length: 14 amino acids. CDR3 in amino acids: CASLERDTREAQYF. CDR3 nucleotide sequence: TGTGCCAGCTTAGAGCGGGATACAAGAGAGGCCCAGTACTTC. Together with reference TRBV28 and TRBJ2-5, the CDR3 gives the full variable domain: DVKVTQSSRYLVKRTGEKVFLECVQDMDHENMFWYRQDPGLGLRLIYFSYDVKMKEKGDIPEGYSVSREKKERFSLILESASTNQTSMYLCASLERDTREAQYFGPGTRLLVL.

The J gene is TRBJ2-1, the V gene TRBV18; 8 bases are a match to TRBD1. V was pared by 5 bases and J by 0 bases, with 15 bases of the junction left unmatched. Germline V gene sequence: CDR1 KGHSH, CDR2 LQKENI. The CDR3 is made up of 19 amino acids. The DNA of the CDR3 is TGTGCCAGCTCAACCCCCCCGACAGGGGTACGGTCCTCCTACAATGAGCAGTTCTTC. Its protein is CASSTPPTGVRSSYNEQFF.

The chain links TRBV29-1 to TRBJ1-1, with no clear D. The CDR3 runs 12 residues. V shed 4 bases and J shed 4 bases, with 10 bases lying between them. Germline V gives CDR1 SQVTM, CDR2 ANQGSEA. The CDR3 protein is CSVGEGFTEAFF. The CDR3 nucleotides read TGCAGCGTTGGTGAGGGATTCACTGAAGCTTTCTTT. The complete variable domain, with remaining parts taken from reference TRBV29-1 and TRBJ1-1, reads SAVISQKPSRDICQRGTSLTIQCQVDSQVTMMFWYRQQPGQSLTLIATANQGSEATYESGFVIDKFPISRPNLTFSTLTVSNMSPEDSSIYLCSVGEGFTEAFFGQGTRLTVV.

The rearrangement uses TRBV18 and TRBJ2-2; 8 nucleotides agree with TRBD1. The trim removed 4 bases at V and 9 bases at J, leaving 4 bases unmatched. Per the germline V gene, CDR1 is KGHSH and CDR2 is LQKENI. This CDR3 region has 13 residues. The DNA of the CDR3 is TGTGCCAGCTCACTTCAGGGGGCGCGGGAGCTGTTTTTT. Residues: CASSLQGARELFF.

V is TRBV6-5 and J is TRBJ2-4; 7 nucleotides agree with TRBD2. CDR3 length: 12 amino acids. J was trimmed by 6 bases and V by 10 bases; bases with no gene match: 6. CDR1 and CDR2 from the germline V gene are MNHEY and SVGAGI. The CDR3 nucleotides are TGTGCCACCTCGTGGGGGGGAAACATTCAGTACTTC. It translates to CATSWGGNIQYF.

This clone is a singleton in its sample. This rearrangement joins TRBV2 to TRBJ1-5, with D tentatively TRBD1 (5 bases). The V gene's germline CDR1 is SNHLY and CDR2 FYNNEI. Trimming removed 2 bases at V and 4 bases at J, with 12 bases between. The length of the CDR3 is 15 residues. CDR3 in amino acids: CASSERAGRNQPQHF. As DNA, the CDR3 is TGTGCCAGCAGTGAAAGGGCAGGGCGGAATCAGCCCCAGCATTTT.

The rearrangement uses TRBV5-1 and TRBJ1-5, with 7 positions matching TRBD1. J was trimmed by 4 bases and V by 2 bases; bases with no gene match: 3. This CDR3 is built from 14 residues. The V gene's germline CDR1 is SGHRS and CDR2 YFSETQ. DNA for the CDR3: TGCGCCAGCAGCTTACAGGGGCAGAATCAGCCCCAGCATTTT. It specifies CASSLQGQNQPQHF.

This clone was picked up a small number of times. This chain uses TRBV27 with TRBJ1-6; tentative D call: TRBD1 (5 bases). The CDR3 runs to 14 residues. In germline, CDR1 is MNHEY, CDR2 SMNVEV (reference sequence). Trimming left V 3 bases short and J 8 bases short, with 11 bases between. The CDR3 DNA reads as TGTGCCAGCAGTTTGGAGGGGATTCATTCACCCCTCCACTTT. It translates to CASSLEGIHSPLHF.

The genes are TRBV14 and TRBJ2-5, with a tentative D call TRBD1 (6 bases). V lost 2 bases, J lost 1 base, and 8 bases lay in between. This CDR3 is built from 14 residues. Per the germline V gene, CDR1 is SGHDN and CDR2 is FVKESK. CDR3 sequence (DNA): TGTGCCAGCAGCCAACTAGGGGGCCAAGAGACCCAGTACTTC. Its protein is CASSQLGGQETQYF.

J is TRBJ1-1 and V is TRBV6-5, with D perhaps matching TRBD1 (5 bases). The V end lost 8 bases, the J end lost 0 bases, and 7 bases lay between the germline ends. The CDR3 has 12 amino acids. CDR1 is MNHEY and CDR2 is SVGAGI in the germline V gene. The CDR3 DNA reads as TGTGCCAGCTACAGGTTGAACACTGAAGCTTTCTTT. Protein product: CASYRLNTEAFF.

The chain links TRBV7-9 to TRBJ2-7; 9 bases are a match to TRBD1. Per germline, CDR1 SEHNR and CDR2 FQNEAQ (reference sequence). Trimming cost V 4 bases and J 5 bases; bases outside gene matches: 9. CDR3 size: 15 residues. CDR3: CASSSQTGGLDEQYF. CDR3 nucleotide sequence: TGTGCCAGCAGCTCCCAGACAGGGGGGCTTGACGAGCAGTACTTC.

The rearrangement uses TRBV5-1 and TRBJ1-2; the D is unclear. Germline lookup yields CDR1 SGHRS and CDR2 YFSETQ. V was clipped by 3 bases and J by 7 bases, with 16 bases between them. This CDR3 has 14 amino acids. The CDR3 DNA reads as TGCGCCAGCAGCTCCCTCACAAGGGAGAGTGGCTACACCTTC. It codes for CASSSLTRESGYTF. Together with reference TRBV5-1 and TRBJ1-2, the CDR3 gives the full variable domain: KAGVTQTPRYLIKTRGQQVTLSCSPISGHRSVSWYQQTPGQGLQFLFEYFSETQRNKGNFPGRFSGRQFSNSRSEMNVSTLELGDSALYLCASSSLTRESGYTFGSGTRLTVV.

The chain is built from TRBV7-9 and TRBJ1-1; unclear D gene. Germline CDR1 is SEHNR and CDR2 is FQNEAQ (reference sequence). The CDR3 runs to 15 residues. The V and J ends lost 1 base and 5 bases respectively, with 14 bases between them. This chain's CDR3 is CASSLGGEGRTEAFF. CDR3 nucleotides: TGTGCCAGCAGCTTAGGTGGGGAAGGGAGAACTGAAGCTTTCTTT.